This is a list of T cell receptor beta chains from one sample in a study of vaccination effects on CD4 cells after COVID-19. Antigen specificity for these receptors is unknown. The protocol was immunoSEQ multiplex PCR, while the TCRdb copy is restricted to in-frame clones and leaves out a portion. The sample yields about 50,000 clones, around three quarters seen once. Sequencing used CD4+ T cells from PBMCs cultured without peptide, obtained before COVID-19 vaccination. The receptors derive from a human donor who received a COVID-19 vaccine. Both conserved end residues are part of each CDR3. A D gene is named only where the DNA matches it firmly. Rows give clone size only sometimes, using once, few, many, or a class for an expanded clone.

>TRBV24-1|.|TRBJ2-5|.
CATQGRGQETQYF
TGTGCCACACAGGGGAGGGGGCAAGAGACCCAGTACTTC
>TRBV5-1|TRBD1|TRBJ1-2|.
CASSLLGQGVNGYTF
TGCGCCAGCAGCTTGTTAGGACAGGGGGTAAATGGCTACACCTTC
>TRBV28|.|TRBJ1-5|.
CASSFTTGRGNQPQHF
TGTGCCAGCAGTTTTACAACAGGGCGGGGCAATCAGCCCCAGCATTTT
>TRBV2|.|TRBJ2-6|.
CASSGRGLGANVLTF
TGTGCCAGCAGTGGGAGGGGGCTTGGGGCCAATGTCCTGACTTTC
>TRBV9|.|TRBJ2-3|few
CASSATAGVTTDTQYF
TGTGCCAGCAGCGCGACCGCAGGGGTTACCACAGATACGCAGTATTTT
>TRBV30|.|TRBJ1-4|.
CAWSVSGNEKLFF
TGTGCCTGGAGTGTCAGCGGTAATGAAAAACTGTTTTTT
>TRBV5-1|.|TRBJ1-4|.
CASSPGGVEKLFF
TGCGCCAGCAGCCCGGGGGGCGTTGAAAAACTGTTTTTT
>TRBV6-5|.|TRBJ2-1|.
CASSYSIQAHEDEQFF
TGTGCCAGCAGTTACTCGATTCAGGCCCATGAGGATGAGCAGTTCTTC
>TRBV29-1|TRBD1|TRBJ1-1|.
CSVDRETTEAFF
TGCAGCGTCGACAGGGAGACCACTGAAGCTTTCTTT
>TRBV10-3|.|TRBJ1-1|.
CAISEGFSGDTEAFF
TGTGCCATCAGTGAGGGTTTCTCAGGGGACACTGAAGCTTTCTTT
>TRBV19|.|TRBJ2-2|.
CASGKGKPNTGELFF
TGTGCCAGTGGTAAGGGGAAACCGAACACCGGGGAGCTGTTTTTT
>TRBV7-3|.|TRBJ1-1|.
CASSLTGGAITEAFF
TGTGCCAGCAGCTTAACTGGGGGCGCGATCACTGAAGCTTTCTTT
>TRBV4-1|.|TRBJ1-5|few
CASSQGVGTRQPQHF
TGCGCCAGCAGCCAAGGGGTGGGAACGCGTCAGCCCCAGCATTTT
>TRBV19|.|TRBJ2-2|.
CASSRLETGELFF
TGTGCCAGTAGTCGACTAGAGACCGGGGAGCTGTTTTTT
>TRBV12-3/TRBV12-4|.|TRBJ2-5|.
CASSRGSQETQYF
TGTGCCAGCAGTAGGGGCAGCCAAGAGACCCAGTACTTC
>TRBV11-1|.|TRBJ2-3|.
CASSLLGRGYTDTQYF
TGTGCCAGCAGCTTATTGGGAAGGGGGTACACAGATACGCAGTATTTT
>TRBV12-3/TRBV12-4|.|TRBJ2-2|.
CASSLGWPGELFF
TGTGCCAGCAGTTTAGGTTGGCCCGGGGAGCTGTTTTTT
>TRBV6-5|TRBD1|TRBJ2-1|.
CASGDRGGYNEQFF
TGTGCCAGCGGCGACAGGGGCGGCTACAATGAGCAGTTCTTC
>TRBV28|TRBD1|TRBJ1-3|few
CASSPDRGEGNTIYF
TGTGCCAGCAGCCCCGACAGGGGAGAAGGAAACACCATATATTTT
>TRBV18|TRBD2|TRBJ2-1|.
CASSLTSGGANEQFF
TGTGCCAGCTCATTGACTAGCGGGGGGGCAAATGAGCAGTTCTTC
>TRBV5-1|.|TRBJ2-3|.
CASSLKWSVSSTDTQYF
TGCGCCAGCAGCTTGAAGTGGAGTGTATCTAGCACAGATACGCAGTATTTT
>TRBV5-1|.|TRBJ2-2|.
CASRLTGSGTGELFF
TGCGCCAGCAGGTTGACAGGATCCGGCACCGGGGAGCTGTTTTTT
>TRBV9|.|TRBJ2-6|.
CASSVAYQDTYQVLTF
TGTGCCAGCAGCGTAGCCTACCAGGACACCTATCAGGTCCTGACTTTC
>TRBV7-2|TRBD2|TRBJ2-3|.
CASSLASGGTDTQYF
TGTGCCAGCAGCTTAGCTAGCGGGGGGACAGATACGCAGTATTTT
>TRBV5-1|.|TRBJ2-1|.
CASSSAFSSYNEQFF
TGCGCCAGCAGCTCAGCGTTTAGCTCCTACAATGAGCAGTTCTTC
>TRBV29-1|TRBD1|TRBJ2-3|.
CSVEDRGRAQYF
TGCAGCGTTGAGGACAGGGGGCGTGCGCAGTATTTT
>TRBV5-1|.|TRBJ1-2|.
CASSFGGLGYGYTF
TGCGCCAGCAGCTTCGGAGGTCTAGGCTATGGCTACACCTTC
>TRBV5-4|.|TRBJ2-1|.
CASKQGGSYNEQFF
TGTGCCAGCAAGCAGGGGGGATCCTACAATGAGCAGTTCTTC
>TRBV2|.|TRBJ2-6|.
CASRTDTGGANVLTF
TGTGCCAGCAGGACCGATACAGGAGGGGCCAACGTCCTGACTTTC
>TRBV3-1/TRBV3-2|TRBD1|TRBJ1-1|.
CASSPFGQGRAEAFF
TGTGCCAGCAGCCCATTCGGACAGGGCCGGGCTGAAGCTTTCTTT
>TRBV18|.|TRBJ1-1|.
CASSPMGLNTEAFF
TGTGCCAGCTCACCTATGGGGCTGAACACTGAAGCTTTCTTT
>TRBV7-3|.|TRBJ2-3|.
CASSFRRGDTQYF
TGTGCCAGCAGCTTCCGGCGGGGAGATACGCAGTATTTT
>TRBV27|.|TRBJ1-1|.
CASSFTGPREAFF
TGTGCCAGCAGTTTTACAGGGCCACGGGAAGCTTTCTTT
>TRBV5-6|.|TRBJ1-1|.
CASCRENTEAFF
TGTGCCAGCTGCAGGGAGAACACTGAAGCTTTCTTT
>TRBV5-1|.|TRBJ1-1|.
CASRDTNTEAFF
TGCGCCAGCCGGGACACCAACACTGAAGCTTTCTTT
>TRBV5-4|.|TRBJ2-2|.
CASSFAGDTGELFF
TGTGCCAGCAGCTTCGCAGGGGACACCGGGGAGCTGTTTTTT
>TRBV7-2|TRBD2|TRBJ2-3|.
CASSSGLAGGRTDTQYF
TGTGCCAGCAGCTCGGGACTAGCGGGGGGGCGAACAGATACGCAGTATTTT
>TRBV7-9|.|TRBJ2-1|.
CASSLVRGYNEQFF
TGTGCCAGCAGCTTAGTCCGGGGCTACAATGAGCAGTTCTTC
>TRBV7-9|.|TRBJ2-3|.
CASSLAGLDTQYF
TGTGCCAGCAGCTTAGCCGGTTTGGATACGCAGTATTTT
>TRBV4-3|TRBD1|TRBJ2-2|.
CASSQDDRDNTGELFF
TGCGCCAGCAGCCAGGACGACAGGGACAACACCGGGGAGCTGTTTTTT
>TRBV9|.|TRBJ2-6|few
CASSVAGANVLTF
TGTGCCAGCAGCGTAGCTGGGGCCAACGTCCTGACTTTC
>TRBV5-1|TRBD2|TRBJ2-1|.
CASSSGLAGALWGGNEQFF
TGCGCCAGCAGCTCGGGACTAGCGGGGGCCCTATGGGGGGGCAATGAGCAGTTCTTC
>TRBV4-2|.|TRBJ1-6|.
CASSQVGDNSPLHF
TGTGCCAGCAGCCAAGTCGGGGATAATTCACCCCTCCACTTT
>TRBV7-2|TRBD2|TRBJ2-1|.
CASSLAPGGGGYEQFF
TGTGCCAGCAGCTTGGCCCCTGGCGGGGGGGGGTATGAGCAGTTCTTC
>TRBV5-1|TRBD1|TRBJ2-5|.
CASSYGQGTSMAQYF
TGCGCCAGCAGCTATGGACAGGGCACGTCTATGGCCCAGTACTTC
>TRBV2|.|TRBJ2-3|.
CASSAPSGTDTQYF
TGTGCCAGCAGTGCGCCTAGCGGCACAGATACGCAGTATTTT
>TRBV5-1|TRBD1|TRBJ2-3|.
CASSGTTGIPTDTQYF
TGCGCCAGCAGCGGGACGACAGGGATCCCCACAGATACGCAGTATTTT
>TRBV10-3|TRBD2|TRBJ2-1|.
CAIRYSSGGPYNEQFF
TGTGCCATCAGGTATTCTAGCGGGGGACCATACAATGAGCAGTTCTTC
>TRBV6-5|.|TRBJ2-5|.
CASSYSGFETQYF
TGTGCCAGCAGTTACTCGGGATTTGAGACCCAGTACTTC
>TRBV5-1|TRBD1|TRBJ1-6|.
CASSLGQGNSPLHF
TGCGCCAGCAGCTTGGGACAGGGGAATTCACCCCTCCACTTT
>TRBV5-1|.|TRBJ2-5|.
CASSLGSGAWVFQETQYF
TGCGCCAGCAGCTTAGGGTCAGGGGCGTGGGTCTTTCAAGAGACCCAGTACTTC
>TRBV5-1|TRBD1|TRBJ2-3|.
CASSFQQGNTDTQYF
TGCGCCAGCAGCTTCCAACAGGGGAACACAGATACGCAGTATTTT
>TRBV10-1|.|TRBJ2-1|.
CATRRGNEQFF
TGCGCCACCCGCCGAGGTAATGAGCAGTTCTTC
>TRBV30|.|TRBJ2-5|.
CAWSELRGATRETQYF
TGTGCCTGGAGTGAGCTGCGGGGTGCCACTCGGGAGACCCAGTACTTC
>TRBV7-3|.|TRBJ2-2|.
CASRKGHNTGELFF
TGTGCCAGCCGAAAGGGACATAACACCGGGGAGCTGTTTTTT